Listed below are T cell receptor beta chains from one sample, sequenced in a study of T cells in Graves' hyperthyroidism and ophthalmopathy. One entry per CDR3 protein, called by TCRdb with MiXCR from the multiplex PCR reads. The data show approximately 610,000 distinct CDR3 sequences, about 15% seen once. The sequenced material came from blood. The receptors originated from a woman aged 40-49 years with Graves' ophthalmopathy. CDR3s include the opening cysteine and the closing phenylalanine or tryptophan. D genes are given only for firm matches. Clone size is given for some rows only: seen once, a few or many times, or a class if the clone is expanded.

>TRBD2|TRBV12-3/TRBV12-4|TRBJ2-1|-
TGTGCCAGCGGTAGCGGGGGGGACTACAATGAGCAGTTCTTC
CASGSGGDYNEQFF
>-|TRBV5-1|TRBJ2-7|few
TGCGCCAGCGAGACAAGGAGCGGCTACGAGCAGTACTTC
CASETRSGYEQYF
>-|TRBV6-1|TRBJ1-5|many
TGTGCCGCGGGGGGTTCGGATCAGCCCCAGCATTTT
CAAGGSDQPQHF
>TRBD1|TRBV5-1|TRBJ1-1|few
TGCGCCAGCACCGGGGGGCAGGGGGCAACTGAAGCTTTCTTT
CASTGGQGATEAFF
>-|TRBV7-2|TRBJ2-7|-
TGTGCCAGCAGCTTAGCGTGGGTTGACGAGCAGTACTTC
CASSLAWVDEQYF
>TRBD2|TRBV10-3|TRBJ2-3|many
TGTGCCATCAGTGTTAGCGGGAGCACAGATACGCAGTATTTT
CAISVSGSTDTQYF
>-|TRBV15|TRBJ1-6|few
TGTGCCACCAGCAGAGAAGTCCCTACCTATTCACCCCTCCACTTT
CATSREVPTYSPLHF
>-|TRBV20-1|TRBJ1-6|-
TGCAGTGCTAGATCGAGCTCCTATAATTCACCCCTCCACTTT
CSARSSSYNSPLHF
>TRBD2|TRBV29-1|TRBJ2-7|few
TGCAGCGTTTTAACTAGCGGTGCCTACGAGCAGTACTTC
CSVLTSGAYEQYF
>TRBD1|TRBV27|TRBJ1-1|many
TGTGCCAGCCGACCGGGACAGGGGAACACTGAAGCTTTCTTT
CASRPGQGNTEAFF
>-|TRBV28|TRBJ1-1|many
TGTGCCAGCAGTTTAACAAATACGAACACTGAAGCTTTCTTT
CASSLTNTNTEAFF
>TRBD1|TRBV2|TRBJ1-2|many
TGTGCCAGCAGTGTCGCACGGCGGCCGGGGACAGGGCACCCATTGGGCTACACCTTC
CASSVARRPGTGHPLGYTF
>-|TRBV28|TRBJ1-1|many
TGTGCCAGCAGTTTGGGCAGGGCCTTCACTGAAGCTTTCTTT
CASSLGRAFTEAFF
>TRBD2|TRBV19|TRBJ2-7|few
TGTGCCAGTAGTATCTTAGCGGGACCCTACGAGCAGTACTTC
CASSILAGPYEQYF
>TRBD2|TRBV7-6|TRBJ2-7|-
TGTGCCAGCAGCTTAAGCCCCGCTAGCGGGTCTGCCTACGAGCAGTACTTC
CASSLSPASGSAYEQYF
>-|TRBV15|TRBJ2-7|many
TGTGCCACCAGCAGAGACCCAGGGGGGAACGAGCAGTACTTC
CATSRDPGGNEQYF
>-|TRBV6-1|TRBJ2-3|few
TGTGCCAGCAGCCTGGGAGCGGCGGCAGATACGCAGTATTTT
CASSLGAAADTQYF
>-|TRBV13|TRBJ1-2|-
TGTGCCAGCAGTTTTAGGAAGGCAGGTGGCTACACCTTC
CASSFRKAGGYTF
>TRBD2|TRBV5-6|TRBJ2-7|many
TGTGCCAGCAGCCGCCCGGGACTAGCTCGCGACGAGCAGTACTTC
CASSRPGLARDEQYF
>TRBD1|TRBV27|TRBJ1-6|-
TGTGCCAGCAGACTATCCCCGGGACAGTTTTCACCCCTCCACTTT
CASRLSPGQFSPLHF
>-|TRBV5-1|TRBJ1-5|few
TGCGCCAGCAGCCTAGGGCCGGGGGGGGAGCAGCCCCAGCATTTT
CASSLGPGGEQPQHF
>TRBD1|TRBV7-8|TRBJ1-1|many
TGTGCCAGCAGCTTACAGTCAGGGGGGATGAACACTGAAGCTTTCTTT
CASSLQSGGMNTEAFF
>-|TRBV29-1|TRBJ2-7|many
TGCAGCGTCGTGGGAGGGGGGTCCTACGAGCAGTACTTC
CSVVGGGSYEQYF
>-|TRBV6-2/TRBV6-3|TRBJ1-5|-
TGTGCCAGCAGTTATGGGGCTGAGGTGAGTCTCCAGCATTTT
CASSYGAEVSLQHF
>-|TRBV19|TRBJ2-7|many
TGTGCCAGTAGTCCGGTGAGCTCCTACGAGCAGTACTTC
CASSPVSSYEQYF
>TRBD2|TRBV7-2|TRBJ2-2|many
TGTGCCAGCAGCTTACTAGCGGCGAACACCGGGGAGCTGTTTTTT
CASSLLAANTGELFF
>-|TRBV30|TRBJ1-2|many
TGTGCCTGGAGAGCCGGGAATGGACGAGGCTACACCTTC
CAWRAGNGRGYTF
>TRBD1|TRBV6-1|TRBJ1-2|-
TGTGCCAGCAGCCCTATGGAGGGGGCGAGTGGCTACACCTTC
CASSPMEGASGYTF
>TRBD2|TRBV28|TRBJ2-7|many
TGTGCCAGCGGGAGTAGCGGGACCCACCACCCCAACTACGAGCAGTACTTC
CASGSSGTHHPNYEQYF
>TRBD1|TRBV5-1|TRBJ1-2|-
TGCGCCAGCAGCTTGGTAGGGGGCGCTGGATATGGCTACACCTTC
CASSLVGGAGYGYTF
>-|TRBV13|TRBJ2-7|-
TGTGCCAGCAGCTTAGGGCGGAAGGTCTACGAGCAGTACTTC
CASSLGRKVYEQYF
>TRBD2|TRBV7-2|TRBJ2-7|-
TGTGCCAGCAGCCGCCGGGACTACATCTACGAGCAGTACTTC
CASSRRDYIYEQYF
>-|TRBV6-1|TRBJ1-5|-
TGTGCCAGCAGTGCCAACAGGGTCAATCAGCCCCAGCATTTT
CASSANRVNQPQHF
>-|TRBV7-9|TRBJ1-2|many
TGTGCCAGCAGCTCACCACTACCGGGCTATGGCTACACCTTC
CASSSPLPGYGYTF
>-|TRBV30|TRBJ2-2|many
TGTGCCACGGTCCGAGCGGGGAACACCGGGGAGCTGTTTTTT
CATVRAGNTGELFF
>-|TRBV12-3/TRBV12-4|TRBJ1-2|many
TGTGCCAGCAGTTTATCCCCGGGAGGGATGGAGTATGGCTACACCTTC
CASSLSPGGMEYGYTF
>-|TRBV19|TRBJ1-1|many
TGTGCCAGTAGTTTCGCCGGGGCCAACACTGAAGCTTTCTTT
CASSFAGANTEAFF
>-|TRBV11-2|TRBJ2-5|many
TGTGCCAGCAGCCTCGGGGGGCAGCCGCAAGAGACCCAGTACTTC
CASSLGGQPQETQYF
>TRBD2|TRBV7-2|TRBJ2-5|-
TGTGCCAGCAGCTTAAGTTACGCTAGCGGACAAGAGACCCAGTACTTC
CASSLSYASGQETQYF
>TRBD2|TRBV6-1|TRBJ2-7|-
TGTGCCAGCCTAGGACTAGCGGGAGTCGAGTCCTACGAGCAGTACTTC
CASLGLAGVESYEQYF
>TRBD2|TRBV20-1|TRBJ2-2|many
TGCAGTGCTACTAGCGGGAGTGACGGGGAGCTGTTTTTT
CSATSGSDGELFF
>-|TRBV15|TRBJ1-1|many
TGTGCCACCAGCAGAGGTCGGGTGAACACTGAAGCTTTCTTT
CATSRGRVNTEAFF
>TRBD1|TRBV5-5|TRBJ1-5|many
TGTGCCAGCAGCTTGGATGTACAGGGGGGCAATCAGCCCCAGCATTTT
CASSLDVQGGNQPQHF
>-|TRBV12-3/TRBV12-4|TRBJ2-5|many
TGTGCCAGCAGACCGGGACGGGGGCTGACCCAGTACTTC
CASRPGRGLTQYF
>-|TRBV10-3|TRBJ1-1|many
TGTGCCATCAGCGACATAAAGAACACTGAAGCTTTCTTT
CAISDIKNTEAFF
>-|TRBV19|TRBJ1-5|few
TGTGCCAGTAGCGACCTCGGGGATATCGGTCAGCCCCAGCATTTT
CASSDLGDIGQPQHF
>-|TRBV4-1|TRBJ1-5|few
TGCGCCAGCAGCCCCCAGGGGATAAAGCAGCCCCAGCATTTT
CASSPQGIKQPQHF
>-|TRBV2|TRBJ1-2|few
TGTGCCAGCAGTCCACGGTTCCTTGGCTACACCTTC
CASSPRFLGYTF
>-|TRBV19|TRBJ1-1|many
TGTGCCAGTAGTATCGGAACTGAAGCTTTCTTT
CASSIGTEAFF
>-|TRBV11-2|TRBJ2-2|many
TGTGCCAGCAGCTTAGGTTCTTTTGCGAACACCGGGGAGCTGTTTTTT
CASSLGSFANTGELFF
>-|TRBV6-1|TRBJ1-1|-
TGTGCCAGCAGTGACGATTACGTGAATCCGGCTTTCTTT
CASSDDYVNPAFF
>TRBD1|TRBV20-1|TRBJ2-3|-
TGCAGTGCTAGAGATGCCAACAGGGGGAGCACAGATACGCAGTATTTT
CSARDANRGSTDTQYF
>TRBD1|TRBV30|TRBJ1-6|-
TGTGCCTGGAGTGCTCTCTCGGACAGGTTTTTGAATTCACCCCTCCACTTT
CAWSALSDRFLNSPLHF
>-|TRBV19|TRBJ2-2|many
TGTGCCAGTAGCAAAACCAGCAGCGGGGAGCTGTTTTTT
CASSKTSSGELFF
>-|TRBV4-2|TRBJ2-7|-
TGTGCCAGCAGCCAAGATCCGGACAGCTACGAGCAGTACTTC
CASSQDPDSYEQYF
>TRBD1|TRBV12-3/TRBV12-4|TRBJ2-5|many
TGTGCCAGCAGACTGCGGACAGGGTCCCGCCAAGAGACCCAGTACTTC
CASRLRTGSRQETQYF
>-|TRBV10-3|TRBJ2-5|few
TGTGCCATCAAAACGATTCAAGAGACCCAGTACTTC
CAIKTIQETQYF
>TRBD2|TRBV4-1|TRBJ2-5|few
TGCGCCAGCAGCCAAAGGGCCTTCAGCGGGAGGGCCGGTACGGGTGAGACCCAGTACTTC
CASSQRAFSGRAGTGETQYF
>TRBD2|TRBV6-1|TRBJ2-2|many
TGTGCCAGCAGCGTACTAGCGGAGTCGAACACCGGGGAGCTGTTTTTT
CASSVLAESNTGELFF
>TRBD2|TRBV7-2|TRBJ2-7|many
TGTGCCAGCAGCCCCGAGCAGGCGGGAGGAGCCGAGCAGTACTTC
CASSPEQAGGAEQYF